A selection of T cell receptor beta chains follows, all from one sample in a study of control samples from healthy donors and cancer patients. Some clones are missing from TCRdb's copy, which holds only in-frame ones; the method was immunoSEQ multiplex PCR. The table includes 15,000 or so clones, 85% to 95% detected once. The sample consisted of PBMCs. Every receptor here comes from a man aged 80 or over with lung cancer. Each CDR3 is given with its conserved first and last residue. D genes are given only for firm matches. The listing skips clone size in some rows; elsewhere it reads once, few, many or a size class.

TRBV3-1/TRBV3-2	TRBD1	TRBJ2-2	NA	CASSQRDRRPGELFF	TGTGCCAGCAGCCAAAGGGACAGGCGTCCCGGGGAGCTGTTTTTT
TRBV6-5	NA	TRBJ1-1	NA	CASRPADSTTEAFF	TGTGCCAGCAGGCCCGCCGATTCGACCACTGAAGCTTTCTTT
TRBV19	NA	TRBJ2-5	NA	CASSIDGRETQYF	TGTGCCAGTAGTATAGATGGACGAGAGACCCAGTACTTC
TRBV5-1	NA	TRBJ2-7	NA	CASSLAGTYKFEQYF	TGCGCCAGCAGCTTGGCTGGGACCTATAAGTTCGAGCAGTACTTC
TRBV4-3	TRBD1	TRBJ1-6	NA	CASSQDWGQGNSPLHF	TGCGCCAGCAGCCAAGATTGGGGACAGGGGAATTCACCCCTCCACTTT
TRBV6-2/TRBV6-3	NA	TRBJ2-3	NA	CASSYERGGLVGTQYF	TGTGCCAGCAGTTACGAGAGGGGGGGCCTCGTAGGTACGCAGTATTTT
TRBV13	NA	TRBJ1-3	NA	CASRRPSSGNTIYF	TGTGCCAGCAGGAGGCCGTCCTCTGGAAACACCATATATTTT
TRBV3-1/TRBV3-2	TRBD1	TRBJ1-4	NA	CASSRGQGELFF	TGTGCCAGCAGCCGGGGACAGGGAGAACTGTTTTTT
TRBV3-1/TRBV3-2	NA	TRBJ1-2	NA	CASRTSKSSRGYGYTF	TGTGCCAGCAGAACAAGTAAATCCTCACGGGGCTATGGCTACACCTTC
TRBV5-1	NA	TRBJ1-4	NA	CASSPGDEKLFF	TGCGCCAGCAGCCCAGGGGATGAAAAACTGTTTTTT
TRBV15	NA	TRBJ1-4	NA	CATSRGRPANEKLFF	TGTGCCACCAGCAGAGGCAGGCCGGCTAATGAAAAACTGTTTTTT
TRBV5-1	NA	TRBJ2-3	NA	CASGGRGTTDTQYF	TGCGCCAGCGGGGGAAGGGGGACGACAGATACGCAGTATTTT
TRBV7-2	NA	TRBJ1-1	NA	CASERFMNTEAFF	TGTGCCAGCGAGAGGTTCATGAACACTGAAGCTTTCTTT
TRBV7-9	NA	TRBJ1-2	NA	CASSFGTPRGGYTF	TGTGCCAGCAGCTTCGGGACTCCTAGGGGTGGCTACACCTTC
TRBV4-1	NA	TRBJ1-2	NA	CASSPYQTGRGGYTF	TGCGCCAGCAGCCCTTACCAGACCGGGAGGGGAGGCTACACCTTC
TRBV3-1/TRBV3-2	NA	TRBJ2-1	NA	CASSPGDYEQFF	TGTGCCAGCAGCCCTGGGGACTATGAGCAGTTCTTC
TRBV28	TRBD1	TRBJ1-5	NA	CASSPPGQGWGDQPQHF	TGTGCCAGCAGCCCCCCGGGACAGGGATGGGGGGATCAGCCCCAGCATTTT
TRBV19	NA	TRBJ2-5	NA	CASSTGVGGETQYF	TGTGCCAGTAGTACAGGGGTCGGTGGAGAGACCCAGTACTTC
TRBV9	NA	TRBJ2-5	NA	CASSVRYGETQYF	TGTGCCAGCAGCGTAAGGTATGGAGAGACCCAGTACTTC
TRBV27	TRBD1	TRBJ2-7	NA	CASSFGTGVSYEQYF	TGTGCCAGCAGTTTTGGGACAGGGGTATCCTACGAGCAGTACTTC
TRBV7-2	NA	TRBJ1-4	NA	CASSFQGIGANEKLFF	TGTGCCAGCAGCTTCCAGGGTATTGGGGCTAATGAAAAACTGTTTTTT
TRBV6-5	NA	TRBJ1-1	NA	CASSDPGDTEAFF	TGTGCCAGCAGCGACCCGGGGGACACTGAAGCTTTCTTT
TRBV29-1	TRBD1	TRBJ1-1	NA	CSVEGTGGKGTEAFF	TGCAGCGTTGAAGGGACAGGGGGAAAGGGCACTGAAGCTTTCTTT
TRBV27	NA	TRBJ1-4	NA	CASSLFSATNEKLFF	TGTGCCAGCAGTTTATTCTCGGCAACTAATGAAAAACTGTTTTTT
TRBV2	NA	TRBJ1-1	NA	CASSDYGTNTEAFF	TGTGCCAGCAGTGATTACGGGACTAACACTGAAGCTTTCTTT
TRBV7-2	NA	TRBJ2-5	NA	CASSFVSETQYF	TGTGCCAGCAGCTTCGTGTCGGAGACCCAGTACTTC
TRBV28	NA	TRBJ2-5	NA	CASSLDQSETQYF	TGTGCCAGCAGTTTAGATCAATCGGAGACCCAGTACTTC
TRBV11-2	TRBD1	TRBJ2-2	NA	CASSPMTGDTGELFF	TGTGCCAGCAGCCCTATGACAGGGGATACCGGGGAGCTGTTTTTT
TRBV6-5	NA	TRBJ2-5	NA	CASSQGLGETQYF	TGTGCCAGCAGCCAGGGCCTAGGGGAGACCCAGTACTTC
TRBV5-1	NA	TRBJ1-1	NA	CASSRLEGVSIWSNTEAFF	TGCGCCAGCAGCCGATTGGAGGGGGTAAGCATCTGGTCGAACACTGAAGCTTTCTTT
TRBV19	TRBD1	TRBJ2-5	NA	CASSIGRWGTGVSETQYF	TGTGCCAGTAGTATAGGACGTTGGGGGACAGGGGTTTCGGAGACCCAGTACTTC
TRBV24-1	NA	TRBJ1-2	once	CATSDPRYGYTF	TGTGCCACCAGTGATCCCCGTTATGGCTACACCTTC
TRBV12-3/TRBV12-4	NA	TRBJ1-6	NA	CASSFYNSPLHF	TGTGCCAGCAGTTTCTATAATTCACCCCTCCACTTT
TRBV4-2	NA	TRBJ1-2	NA	CASSQGPGADGYTF	TGTGCCAGCAGCCAAGGGCCGGGGGCGGATGGCTACACCTTC
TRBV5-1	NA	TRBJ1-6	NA	CASSLGTMSSPLHF	TGCGCCAGCAGCTTGGGTACTATGAGTTCACCCCTCCACTTT
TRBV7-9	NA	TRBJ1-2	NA	CASSSQATGEGYTF	TGTGCCAGCAGCTCCCAAGCCACCGGGGAAGGCTACACCTTC
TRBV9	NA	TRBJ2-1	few	CASSVAVGGDGEQFF	TGTGCCAGCAGCGTAGCGGTGGGGGGAGACGGTGAGCAGTTCTTC
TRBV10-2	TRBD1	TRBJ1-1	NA	CASSDPGQGAEAFF	TGCGCCAGCAGTGACCCCGGACAGGGGGCTGAGGCTTTCTTT
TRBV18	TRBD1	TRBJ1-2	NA	CASSPGQGASYGYTF	TGTGCCAGCTCACCGGGACAGGGGGCGAGCTATGGCTACACCTTC
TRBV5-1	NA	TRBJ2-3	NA	CASSSQGTRAGDTQYF	TGCGCCAGCAGCTCTCAGGGCACCCGCGCAGGAGATACGCAGTATTTT
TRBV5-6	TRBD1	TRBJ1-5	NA	CASQDRGGNQPQHF	TGTGCCAGCCAAGACAGGGGAGGGAATCAGCCCCAGCATTTT